These T cell receptor beta chains were read from a single sample in a study of human T cells and chemical hapten exposure. MiXCR, run by TCRdb on the RACE reads, gives a single entry per CDR3 protein. The data show around 70,000 distinct CDR3 sequences, 11% seen once. Sample: whole blood, taken in connection with sensitization to the hapten diphenylcyclopropenone (DPC). These receptor sequences come from a woman aged 50 to 65 with alopecia areata. Some clones in this sample may be carry-over from other donors' samples. The CDR3 runs from the conserved cysteine through the conserved F or W. A D gene is named only where the DNA matches it firmly. Not all rows give a size; the values are once, few, many and, for expanded clones, a class.

j_call: TRBJ2-6; clone_size: -; d_call: -; v_call: TRBV6-5; cdr3_nt: TGTGCCAGCTCCGTTACTTACTCTGGGGCCAACGTCCTGACTTTC; cdr3_aa: CASSVTYSGANVLTF
j_call: TRBJ2-7; clone_size: once; d_call: -; v_call: TRBV2; cdr3_nt: TGTGCCAGCAGGGTCTCCTACGAGCAGTACTTC; cdr3_aa: CASRVSYEQYF
j_call: TRBJ1-4; clone_size: -; d_call: -; v_call: TRBV4-1; cdr3_nt: TGCGCCAGCAGCCGCCCGTCGCGTAGAAATGAAAAACTGTTTTTT; cdr3_aa: CASSRPSRRNEKLFF
j_call: TRBJ2-1; clone_size: -; d_call: -; v_call: TRBV5-4; cdr3_nt: TGTGCCAGCAGACGGAACAATGAGCAGTTCTTC; cdr3_aa: CASRRNNEQFF
j_call: TRBJ2-2; clone_size: -; d_call: -; v_call: TRBV20-1; cdr3_nt: TGCAGTGCTAGGAAGGACATAACCACCGGGGAGCTGTTTTTT; cdr3_aa: CSARKDITTGELFF
j_call: TRBJ2-7; clone_size: few; d_call: -; v_call: TRBV20-1; cdr3_nt: TGCAGTGCTAGATTGAGTGTATCCTACGAGCAGTACTTC; cdr3_aa: CSARLSVSYEQYF
j_call: TRBJ2-7; clone_size: many; d_call: TRBD1; v_call: TRBV6-5; cdr3_nt: TGTGCCAGCAGTTACTCCCCGACAGGGGTCATTTCGGAGCAGTACTTC; cdr3_aa: CASSYSPTGVISEQYF
j_call: TRBJ1-1; clone_size: many; d_call: -; v_call: TRBV7-9; cdr3_nt: TGTGCCAGCAGCCTCGGACGCACCGAGGTCACTGAAGCTTTCTTT; cdr3_aa: CASSLGRTEVTEAFF
j_call: TRBJ1-6; clone_size: -; d_call: TRBD1; v_call: TRBV18; cdr3_nt: TGTGCCAGCTCGCGGGACAGGAATTCACCCCTCCACTTT; cdr3_aa: CASSRDRNSPLHF
j_call: TRBJ2-7; clone_size: many; d_call: TRBD1; v_call: TRBV20-1; cdr3_nt: TGCAGTGCTACGGGACAGCTTAGGGACTACGAGCAGTACTTC; cdr3_aa: CSATGQLRDYEQYF